The next 32 T cell receptor beta chains were all read from a single sample in a study of blood T cell repertoires in COVID-19. Method: immunoSEQ multiplex PCR; TCRdb's copy keeps in-frame clones and lacks some. The data contain about 490,000 clones, 80% to 90% of them singletons. What was sequenced was peripheral blood. The receptor set was obtained from a human donor in a cohort sampled during active COVID-19.

V and J are TRBV6-5 and TRBJ2-7, with 8 bases that match TRBD2. In germline, CDR1 is MNHEY, CDR2 SVGAGI. The CDR3 runs 14 residues. J gave up 2 bases and V 7 bases, and 7 bases lay outside the gene matches. The CDR3 DNA sequence: TGTGCCAGCACTCGGGCTAGCGGGCCCTACGAGCAGTACTTC. Protein: CASTRASGPYEQYF.

The gene calls are TRBV29-1 and TRBJ1-4; D is unclear. Trimming left V 0 bases short and J 7 bases short, with 3 bases between. Germline CDR1 is SQVTM and CDR2 is ANQGSEA. The CDR3 consists of 11 residues. The CDR3 coding sequence is TGCAGCGTTGAAGACGGTGAAAAACTGTTTTTT. Translating gives CSVEDGEKLFF. Based on the CDR3 plus reference TRBV29-1 and TRBJ1-4, the full variable domain is SAVISQKPSRDICQRGTSLTIQCQVDSQVTMMFWYRQQPGQSLTLIATANQGSEATYESGFVIDKFPISRPNLTFSTLTVSNMSPEDSSIYLCSVEDGEKLFFGSGTQLSVL.

The chain links TRBV6-5 to TRBJ2-5; 7 bases are shared with TRBD2. V shed 6 bases, J shed 5 bases, and the junction held 12 bases outside the gene matches. This CDR3 is built from 15 residues. Germline-derived CDR1 and CDR2 are MNHEY and SVGAGI. The CDR3 is CASSRRTSGWETQYF. The DNA for the CDR3 is TGTGCCAGCAGCCGACGGACTAGTGGTTGGGAGACCCAGTACTTC.

This clone was counted many times. The DNA of the CDR3 is TGTGCCAGCAGCGTAGAAGGAACTAGCGGGGGTGGAGATACGCAGTATTTT. Encoded protein: CASSVEGTSGGGDTQYF. This chain links TRBV9 with TRBJ2-3; 11 bases agree with TRBD2. With V trimmed by 0 bases and J by 5 bases, 8 bases remained unmatched. There are 17 residues in the CDR3. The V gene's germline CDR1 is SGDLS and CDR2 YYNGEE.

This clone was seen once. The rearrangement links TRBV19 to TRBJ2-1, with D perhaps TRBD2 (6 bases). The CDR3 runs 17 residues. Per germline, CDR1 LNHDA and CDR2 SQIVND (reference sequence). V dropped 9 bases and J dropped 2 bases, with 23 bases sitting between them. CDR3 sequence (DNA): TGTGCCAGCCAGGATTGGGTGGCGGGATTCGCCTACAATGAGCAGTTCTTC. It translates to CASQDWVAGFAYNEQFF.

Here the CDR3 reads CASSFRAFLQETQYF. DNA for the CDR3: TGTGCCAGCAGCTTCAGGGCATTCCTCCAAGAGACCCAGTACTTC. The rearrangement joins TRBV7-8 to TRBJ2-5, with D possibly matching TRBD1 (5 bases). V lost 3 bases to trimming and J lost 1 base, with 12 bases between them. From germline, CDR1 is SGHVS and CDR2 FQNEAQ. This CDR3 spans 15 amino acids. The full variable domain, completed using reference TRBV7-8 and TRBJ2-5, is GAGVSQSPRYKVAKRGQDVALRCDPISGHVSLFWYQQALGQGPEFLTYFQNEAQLDKSGLPSDRFFAERPEGSVSTLKIQRTQQEDSAVYLCASSFRAFLQETQYFGPGTRLLVL.

The chain carries TRBV21-1 and TRBJ2-1; the D call in the table, TRBD2, was not verified against the DNA. TRBV21-1 is marked as a pseudogene. The CDR3 runs to 12 residues. This CDR3 is CASLAGGNEQFF. The CDR3 DNA sequence: TGTGCCAGCTTAGCGGGAGGCAATGAGCAGTTCTTC.

This chain connects TRBV6-2 or TRBV6-3 to TRBJ2-1; 8 bases are a match to TRBD2. Per germline, CDR1 MNHEY and CDR2 SVGEGT. V dropped 4 bases and J dropped 6; count of bases not matched to a gene: 20. The length of the CDR3 is 19 residues. The CDR3 DNA reads as TGTGCCAGCAGTTCCCCGTCGACAGGACCGATAGCGGGAATCAATGAGCAGTTCTTC. Amino acid sequence: CASSSPSTGPIAGINEQFF.

The chain links TRBV7-9 to TRBJ1-2, with 7 nucleotides matching TRBD1. The V segment lost 4 bases and the J segment 4 bases; nucleotides outside the gene matches: 3. CDR1 SEHNR and CDR2 FQNEAQ come from the germline V gene (reference sequence). The CDR3 sequence is 13 residues long. The CDR3 DNA follows: TGTGCCAGCAGCTCCACAGGGGTCTATGGCTACACCTTC. Translated: CASSSTGVYGYTF.

This clone was recorded once. The J gene is TRBJ2-7, the V gene TRBV30, with D unclear. V was shortened by 0 bases and J by 3 bases, with 9 bases between the two germline ends. Per the germline V gene, CDR1 is GTSNPN and CDR2 is SVGIG (reference sequence). The CDR3 totals 13 residues. The CDR3 bases are TGTGCCTGGAGTGTAACTCTTGGCTACGAGCAGTACTTC. Protein product: CAWSVTLGYEQYF.

V is TRBV5-1 and J is TRBJ1-1; D is undetermined. Germline CDR1 and CDR2: SGHRS and YFSETQ. V lost 0 bases and J lost 5, with 11 bases in between. CDR3 length: 14 residues. CDR3 in DNA: TGCGCCAGCAGCTTGGCCCCCGGGGAAACTGAAGCTTTCTTT. It specifies CASSLAPGETEAFF.

The V call is TRBV27, the J call TRBJ2-4, with a weak D call TRBD2 (6 bases). V was pared by 5 bases and J by 7 bases, with 21 bases between. Germline values: CDR1 MNHEY, CDR2 SMNVEV (reference sequence). The CDR3 consists of 16 residues. This CDR3 is CASSPSPGERRNIQYF. Here the CDR3 DNA reads TGTGCCAGCAGTCCCTCCCCGGGAGAACGAAGGAACATTCAGTACTTC.

The chain is built from TRBV29-1 and TRBJ2-7, with a weak D call TRBD1 (5 bases). Germline values: CDR1 SQVTM, CDR2 ANQGSEA. This CDR3 is 13 amino acids long. Trimming removed 2 bases at V and 4 bases at J, with 12 bases between. In DNA form, the CDR3 reads TGCAGCGTTGAAACAGGTTCCACTTACGAGCAGTACTTC. Protein product: CSVETGSTYEQYF.

This clone showed up just a few times. The V and J genes are TRBV6-1 and TRBJ1-2; a weak D match, TRBD1 (6 bases). Germline V CDR1 and CDR2: MNHNS, SASEGT. This CDR3 comprises 15 residues. V shed 0 bases and J shed 4 bases, with 12 bases lying between them. The CDR3 nucleotides are TGTGCCAGCAGTGAAGCACCAGGGGCCTCCTATGGCTACACCTTC. Amino acids: CASSEAPGASYGYTF.

The V and J genes are TRBV3-1 (or the pseudogene TRBV3-2) and TRBJ2-7, with D tentatively TRBD1 (6 bases). Trimming took 7 bases from V and 2 from J, leaving 12 bases between them. The CDR3 length is 13 residues. Germline V gene data show CDR1 as LGHDT and CDR2 as YNNKEL (reference sequence). CDR3 sequence (DNA): TGTGCCAGCACCCGCGAGGGGGCCTACGAGCAGTACTTC. It specifies CASTREGAYEQYF.

The chain has TRBV2 and TRBJ1-5; D uncertain. CDR3 length: 15 amino acids. Looked up from germline, CDR1 is SNHLY and CDR2 is FYNNEI. Deletions cut 9 bases from V and 0 bases from J, with 15 bases between. The CDR3 DNA reads as TGTGCCAGTTCACCGGGTCCTACTAGCAATCAGCCCCAGCATTTT. It specifies CASSPGPTSNQPQHF. The complete variable domain, with remaining parts taken from reference TRBV2 and TRBJ1-5, reads EPEVTQTPSHQVTQMGQEVILRCVPISNHLYFYWYRQILGQKVEFLVSFYNNEISEKSEIFDDQFSVERPDGSNFTLKIRSTKLEDSAMYFCASSPGPTSNQPQHFGDGTRLSIL.

This chain connects TRBV14 to TRBJ2-1, with TRBD2 matching over 11 bases. The germline V gene encodes CDR1 SGHDN and CDR2 FVKESK. The junction had 3 bases not matched to a gene; V was cut back by 6 bases and J by 5 bases. The CDR3 contains 14 residues. CDR3 region: CASRLAGGNNEQFF. In DNA, the CDR3 is TGTGCCAGCAGGCTAGCGGGAGGTAACAATGAGCAGTTCTTC.

The chain combines TRBV19 with TRBJ2-3; tentatively, D is TRBD2 (6 bases). The CDR3 contains 17 residues. CDR1 is LNHDA, CDR2 SQIVND, per germline (reference sequence). Trimming stripped 3 bases from V and 0 bases from J, with 16 bases between. The CDR3 DNA sequence: TGTGCCAGTAGTATTGGTAGCGGCCCCCATAGCACAGATACGCAGTATTTT. This encodes CASSIGSGPHSTDTQYF.

J is TRBJ2-1 and V is TRBV6-1; no firm D call. The V gene's germline CDR1 is MNHNS and CDR2 SASEGT. Trimming pared 1 base from V and 2 bases from J, leaving 9 bases between. The CDR3 sequence is 15 residues long. CDR3 residues: CASSEEAVTYNEQFF. The CDR3 DNA follows: TGTGCCAGCAGTGAAGAGGCGGTCACCTACAATGAGCAGTTCTTC.

This chain links TRBV2 with TRBJ1-1; 9 nucleotides match TRBD1. V gave up 7 bases and J gave up 4 bases; unmatched junction bases: 7. The CDR3 has 14 amino acids. CDR1 is SNHLY, CDR2 FYNNEI, per germline. Here the CDR3 reads CASILLTGGTEAFF. The CDR3 DNA reads TGTGCCAGCATCCTACTGACAGGGGGCACTGAAGCTTTCTTT.

CDR3 loop: CAIRIASGDTQYF. The CDR3 nucleotides are TGTGCCATCAGGATAGCGAGTGGCGATACGCAGTATTTT. The gene calls are TRBV10-3 and TRBJ2-3, with D possibly matching TRBD2 (5 bases). CDR1 and CDR2 from the germline V gene are ENHRY and SYGVKD. CDR3 length: 13 amino acids. V was shortened by 6 bases and J by 6 bases, with 13 bases between the two germline ends.

Concerning this clone itself: At one of its ends the junction is not consistent with the germline gene, which may arise from a read error. J is TRBJ2-7 and V is TRBV5-5; 8 positions match TRBD1. Germline V lookup: CDR1 SGHKS, CDR2 YYEKEE (reference sequence). This CDR3 is 12 amino acids long. The CDR3, as DNA: TGTGCCAGCAGCTCCATCCCGGACAGGGAGAGCTTC. This translates into CASSSIPDRESF.

This CDR3 reads CASSFGTGYNEQFF. The CDR3 nucleotides are TGTGCCAGCAGCTTCGGGACAGGATACAATGAGCAGTTCTTC. The J gene is TRBJ2-1, the V gene TRBV6-5; 8 bases are shared with TRBD1. The CDR3 length is 14 residues. Germline CDR1 MNHEY, CDR2 SVGAGI. Losses at the gene ends were 6 bases for V and 4 bases for J; bases not matched to a gene: 5.

This clone appeared a single time. The sample contains more than one DNA sequence encoding this CDR3. The chain carries TRBV18 and TRBJ2-5; D possibly corresponds to TRBD2 (6 bases). Trimming took 6 bases from V and 5 from J, leaving 13 bases between them. The germline V gene has CDR1 KGHSH and CDR2 LQKENI. This CDR3 has 13 residues. For the CDR3, the DNA is TGTGCCAGCTCCCCGGGGGTAGGGGAGACCCAGTACTTC. Its translation is CASSPGVGETQYF. The entire variable domain, with the rest obtained from reference TRBV18 and TRBJ2-5, is as follows: NAGVMQNPRHLVRRRGQEARLRCSPMKGHSHVYWYRQLPEEGLKFMVYLQKENIIDESGMPKERFSAEFPKEGPSILRIQQVVRGDSAAYFCASSPGVGETQYFGPGTRLLVL.

The chain combines TRBV30 with TRBJ1-4; a possible D gene is TRBD1 (6 bases). The ends were cut back, 7 bases at V and 11 bases at J, with 23 bases in the middle. Germline V lookup: CDR1 GTSNPN, CDR2 SVGIG (reference sequence). This CDR3 spans 14 amino acids. In DNA form, the CDR3 reads TGTGCCTCCTCGACAGGTTTTGAAGTCTCCAAACTGTTTTTT. This sequence encodes CASSTGFEVSKLFF.

The count of this clone is one. V gene TRBV2 combines with J gene TRBJ2-7; 9 bases line up with TRBD1. V lost 6 bases to trimming and J lost 0 bases; unmatched junction nucleotides: 3. Germline V gives CDR1 SNHLY, CDR2 FYNNEI. CDR3 length equals 14 residues. CDR3 sequence (DNA): TGTGCCAGCAGCCGGGACAGGGCCTCCTACGAGCAGTACTTC. It codes for CASSRDRASYEQYF.

The V gene is TRBV19, the J gene TRBJ2-1; 9 nucleotides align to TRBD2. J was trimmed by 5 bases and V by 4 bases; bases with no gene match: 9. Germline lookup yields CDR1 LNHDA and CDR2 SQIVND (reference sequence). CDR3 size: 16 residues. The CDR3 bases are TGTGCCAGTAGTACGGGGCTAGCGGGGCTTAACAATGAGCAGTTCTTC. This translates into CASSTGLAGLNNEQFF. Using reference TRBV19 and TRBJ2-1 for the parts outside the CDR3, the full variable domain is DGGITQSPKYLFRKEGQNVTLSCEQNLNHDAMYWYRQDPGQGLRLIYYSQIVNDFQKGDIAEGYSVSREKKESFPLTVTSAQKNPTAFYLCASSTGLAGLNNEQFFGPGTRLTVL.

The J gene is TRBJ1-1, the V gene TRBV6-2 or TRBV6-3, with 7 bases that match TRBD1. Germline CDR1 is MNHEY and CDR2 is SVGEGT. CDR3 length equals 14 residues. The V segment lost 5 bases and the J segment 2 bases; nucleotides outside the gene matches: 5. The CDR3: CASSTTGFNTEAFF. In DNA form, the CDR3 reads TGTGCCAGCAGTACGACAGGGTTCAACACTGAAGCTTTCTTT.

The chain recombines TRBV5-1 with TRBJ1-2; 7 nucleotides agree with TRBD1. Looked up from germline, CDR1 is SGHRS and CDR2 is YFSETQ. The CDR3 sequence is 15 residues long. Germline trimming cut 4 bases from V and 4 bases from J; bases unmatched to any gene: 10. DNA for the CDR3: TGCGCCAGCAGCCCACAGGGGCCATTCGGCTATGGCTACACCTTC. Its protein product is CASSPQGPFGYGYTF.

This chain links TRBV7-3 with TRBJ1-1, with D tentatively TRBD1 (5 bases). V was clipped by 5 bases and J by 1 base, with 11 bases between them. The CDR3 consists of 14 residues. Germline V gives CDR1 SGHTA, CDR2 FQGTGA. Written as DNA, the CDR3 is TGTGCCAGCAGCCTGACAGATACGAACACTGAAGCTTTCTTT. This translates into CASSLTDTNTEAFF.

The chain has TRBV30 and TRBJ2-1; the match to TRBD2 covers 14 bases. Germline trimming cut 1 base from V and 7 bases from J; bases unmatched to any gene: 9. The germline CDR1 and CDR2 sequences are GTSNPN and SVGIG (reference sequence). This CDR3 contains 17 residues. CDR3 DNA: TGTGCCTGGAGTGGCCGACTAGCGGGAGGGCCGTGGAATGAGCAGTTCTTC. Amino acids: CAWSGRLAGGPWNEQFF.

The chain recombines TRBV5-1 with TRBJ2-1; 9 positions agree with TRBD1. In germline, CDR1 is SGHRS, CDR2 YFSETQ. The CDR3 is 13 amino acids. Trimming at V came to 0 bases and at J to 8 bases, leaving 0 bases not matched to a gene. In DNA, the CDR3 is TGCGCCAGCAGCTTGGGACAGGGGGATGAGCAGTTCTTC. It encodes CASSLGQGDEQFF.